These T cell receptor beta chains were read from a single sample in a study of PD-L1 blockade in urothelial cancer. The table came from immunoSEQ multiplex PCR; TCRdb's copy has only in-frame clones and leaves some out. The data contain fewer than 130,000 clones, approximately 86% of them singletons. The sequencing used PBMCs, collected around atezolizumab (anti-PD-L1) treatment. Receptor source: a middle-aged man with urothelial cancer. The CDR3 runs from the conserved cysteine through the conserved F or W. The order of the fields is clone size, D gene, J gene, V gene, CDR3 DNA, CDR3 protein. The D gene is left open where the match is weak. Only some rows state a clone size, as once, few, many or a class for expanded clones.

>.|.|TRBJ2-6|TRBV28
TGTGCCAGCCGACTGATCTCTGGGGCCAACGTCCTGACTTTC
CASRLISGANVLTF
>.|TRBD1|TRBJ2-5|TRBV7-8
TGTGCCAGCAGGGAACAGGGGGCGGTTGGGGAGACCCAGTACTTC
CASREQGAVGETQYF
>once|.|TRBJ2-4|TRBV9
TGTGCCAGCAGCGTAGAGGGGGGGGCAGAGTTAGCCAAAAACATTCAGTACTTC
CASSVEGGAELAKNIQYF
>.|TRBD2|TRBJ2-3|TRBV4-1
TGCGCCAGCAGCCAGCCCCTAGCGGGGGGCACAGATACGCAGTATTTT
CASSQPLAGGTDTQYF
>.|TRBD1|TRBJ1-5|TRBV6-1
TGTGCCAGCAGGGGACAGGCCGCCGCTCAGCCCCAGCATTTT
CASRGQAAAQPQHF
>.|TRBD1|TRBJ2-3|TRBV27
TGTGCCAGCAGCGAGACAGGGGTTCTAAATACGCAGTATTTT
CASSETGVLNTQYF
>.|.|TRBJ1-6|TRBV28
TGTGCCAGCACCTTACAGGGCTCCTATAATTCACCCCTCCACTTT
CASTLQGSYNSPLHF
>.|.|TRBJ1-6|TRBV2
TGTGCCAGCAGTGTGGTGAGGGGGATCGGTTCACCCCTCCACTTT
CASSVVRGIGSPLHF
>.|TRBD2|TRBJ2-7|TRBV28
TGTGCCAGCACCATTAGCGGGAGGGCCCCCGAGCAGTACTTC
CASTISGRAPEQYF
>few|.|TRBJ1-1|TRBV6-1
TGTGCCAGCAGCAGGACGGAAGGGGCGAGTGAAGCTTTCTTT
CASSRTEGASEAFF
>.|.|TRBJ2-2|TRBV10-1
TGCGCCAGCAGCGCCGGGTCCCTCCAAAGCGGGGAGCTGTTTTTT
CASSAGSLQSGELFF
>few|.|TRBJ2-7|TRBV6-6
TGTGCCAGCAGTTCGACGGGATCCGAGCAGTACTTC
CASSSTGSEQYF
>.|TRBD1|TRBJ2-7|TRBV6-1
TGTGCCAGCAGTGAGGGGGGGACAGGGGTATACGAGCAGTACTTC
CASSEGGTGVYEQYF
>.|.|TRBJ2-1|TRBV4-2
TGTGCCAGCAGCCAAGATTCCGACAGCTACAATGAGCAGTTCTTC
CASSQDSDSYNEQFF
>.|TRBD1|TRBJ2-3|TRBV6-1
TGTGCCAGCAGTGCCTCCGGGACAGGGGGAGATACGCAGTATTTT
CASSASGTGGDTQYF
>.|TRBD1|TRBJ1-1|TRBV6-1
TGTGCCGCGGGGCGACAGGGACTGAACACTGAAGCTTTCTTT
CAAGRQGLNTEAFF
>.|TRBD2|TRBJ2-7|TRBV11-2
TGTGCCAGCAGCTTAGCACTAGCGGCGTACGAGCAGTACTTC
CASSLALAAYEQYF
>once|.|TRBJ2-2|TRBV19
TGTGCCAGTAGTATATCAAGGGGCGAGCTGTTTTTT
CASSISRGELFF
>.|.|TRBJ2-5|TRBV13
TGTGCCAGCAGCATCTCAGGGTTGGGGTCCCAAGAGACCCAGTACTTC
CASSISGLGSQETQYF
>.|.|TRBJ2-5|TRBV7-3
TGTGCCAGCAGCTCCTCCCCCGGGGAGACCCAGTACTTC
CASSSSPGETQYF
>.|.|TRBJ2-7|TRBV19
TGTGCCAGTAGTATCAAAAGCGGACCTACCTACGAGCAGTACTTC
CASSIKSGPTYEQYF
>.|.|TRBJ1-6|TRBV18
TGTGCCAGCTCACCCGTCCCGGGACATTACAAGGATAATTCACCCCTCCACTTT
CASSPVPGHYKDNSPLHF
>.|.|TRBJ2-7|TRBV7-2
TGTGCCAGCAGCTATCTAGCGCTCGAAACCTACGAGCAGTACTTC
CASSYLALETYEQYF
>.|.|TRBJ2-4|TRBV28
TGTGCCAGCAGTTTCCCGGTCGGGAGTGGGGACATTCAGTACTTC
CASSFPVGSGDIQYF
>.|.|TRBJ1-1|TRBV2
TGTGCCAGCAGTGAGGGCTGGTCGGTCACTGAAGCTTTCTTT
CASSEGWSVTEAFF
>.|TRBD1|TRBJ1-3|TRBV5-1
TGCGCCAGCAGCTTGGGGGACAGGGCTACCGGAAACACCATATATTTT
CASSLGDRATGNTIYF
>.|TRBD1|TRBJ2-2|TRBV6-4
TGTGCCAGCAGTGACGGGACAGGGGGCACCGGGGAGCTGTTTTTT
CASSDGTGGTGELFF
>.|.|TRBJ1-2|TRBV19
TGTGCCAGTAGTCTCGGGACAATCCAAGGGGGCTACACCTTC
CASSLGTIQGGYTF
>.|TRBD1|TRBJ2-7|TRBV19
TGTGCCAGTAGTTATAACAGGGGGCGAAACTACGAGCAGTACTTC
CASSYNRGRNYEQYF
>.|.|TRBJ2-2|TRBV5-1
TGCGCCAGCAGCTCCCTAGAGGGTAGCCGGGAGCTGTTTTTT
CASSSLEGSRELFF
>.|TRBD1|TRBJ1-4|TRBV9
TGTGCCAGCAGCGTAGAAGGGACAGGGACTGGAAAACTGTTTTTT
CASSVEGTGTGKLFF
>.|TRBD2|TRBJ2-5|TRBV2
TGTGCCAGCAGCGATTGGCTAGCGGGCGAGACCCAGTACTTC
CASSDWLAGETQYF
>.|.|TRBJ2-5|TRBV7-3
TGTGCCAGCAGCTTAAAGGCTAGCGACCAAGAGACCCAGTACTTC
CASSLKASDQETQYF
>.|TRBD1|TRBJ1-5|TRBV19
TGTGCCAGTAGAGCTCCCGGGACAGGTAAGCAGCCCCAGCATTTT
CASRAPGTGKQPQHF
>many|TRBD1|TRBJ2-3|TRBV14
TGTGCCAGCAGCCCCCAGGGACAGGGTGGCCCAGATACGCAGTATTTT
CASSPQGQGGPDTQYF
>.|.|TRBJ2-6|TRBV11-2
TGTGCCAGCAGCCTGAGGACAGTCACCCCCCTTCTGGCCAACGTCCTGACTTTC
CASSLRTVTPLLANVLTF
>.|.|TRBJ2-1|TRBV11-3
TGTGCCAGCAGCTTAGATATATCCTCCTACAATGAGCAGTTCTTC
CASSLDISSYNEQFF
>.|TRBD2|TRBJ2-3|TRBV4-2
TGTGCCAGCAGCCAAGGGGTAGCGGGGGGCACAGATACGCAGTATTTT
CASSQGVAGGTDTQYF
>.|TRBD2|TRBJ2-3|TRBV4-1
TGCGCCAGCGGGACTAGCGAGAGCACAGATACGCAGTATTTT
CASGTSESTDTQYF
>.|TRBD1|TRBJ2-2|TRBV9
TGTGCCAGCAGCGTAGCTACAGGGGATTACGGGGAGCTGTTTTTT
CASSVATGDYGELFF
>.|.|TRBJ1-1|TRBV9
TGTGCCAGCAGCGTAGGACGGGGGGCAGGCACTGAAGCTTTCTTT
CASSVGRGAGTEAFF
>.|TRBD2|TRBJ2-3|TRBV10-1
TGCGCCAGCAGTGAGATAGCGGGAAGCACAGATACGCAGTATTTT
CASSEIAGSTDTQYF
>once|.|TRBJ2-1|TRBV13
TGTGCCAGCAGCCGAAAACTAGTAAGTGAGCAGTTCTTC
CASSRKLVSEQFF
>.|.|TRBJ2-4|TRBV6-6
TGTGCCAGCAGCCACCCATCCGGGGCCAAAAACATTCAGTACTTC
CASSHPSGAKNIQYF
>.|TRBD2|TRBJ2-3|TRBV5-1
TGCGCCAGCAGCTTGTCTAGCGGGAGTGGGGTTACGCAGTATTTT
CASSLSSGSGVTQYF
>many|TRBD1|TRBJ2-7|TRBV5-1
TGCGCCAGCAGCTTGGCCAGGGGGCACGAGCAGTACTTC
CASSLARGHEQYF
>.|TRBD2|TRBJ2-1|TRBV19
TGTGCCAGTAGTTACGGGAGGGCCGTCCGTGAGCAGTTCTTC
CASSYGRAVREQFF
>.|TRBD1|TRBJ2-3|TRBV4-1
TGCGCCAGCAGCCAAGCTCAAGACAGGGGGCGCGTTGATACGCAGTATTTT
CASSQAQDRGRVDTQYF
>once|.|TRBJ2-3|TRBV10-3
TGTGCCATCAGTGGAATAGCGGTAACAGATACGCAGTATTTT
CAISGIAVTDTQYF
>.|TRBD1|TRBJ1-2|TRBV16
TGTGCCAGCAGCCAAGCACCGGGACAGGGATTTGGCTACACCTTC
CASSQAPGQGFGYTF